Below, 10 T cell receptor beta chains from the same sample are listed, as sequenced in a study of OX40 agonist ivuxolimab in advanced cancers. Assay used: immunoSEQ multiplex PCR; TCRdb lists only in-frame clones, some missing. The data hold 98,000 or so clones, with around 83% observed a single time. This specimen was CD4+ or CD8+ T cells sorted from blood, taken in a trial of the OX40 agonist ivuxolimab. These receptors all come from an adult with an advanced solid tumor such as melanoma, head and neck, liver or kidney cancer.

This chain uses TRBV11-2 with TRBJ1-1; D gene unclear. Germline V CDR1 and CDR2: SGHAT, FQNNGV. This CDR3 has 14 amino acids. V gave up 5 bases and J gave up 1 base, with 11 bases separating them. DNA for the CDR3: TGTGCCAGCAGCATCCGATCTAGGAACACTGAAGCTTTCTTT. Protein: CASSIRSRNTEAFF.

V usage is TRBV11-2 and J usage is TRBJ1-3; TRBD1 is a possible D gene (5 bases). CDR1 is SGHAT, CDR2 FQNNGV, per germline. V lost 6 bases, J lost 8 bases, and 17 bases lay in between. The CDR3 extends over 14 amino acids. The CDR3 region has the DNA TGTGCCAGCAGGTTAACGGGGGTTGAGGACACCATATATTTT. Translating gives CASRLTGVEDTIYF.

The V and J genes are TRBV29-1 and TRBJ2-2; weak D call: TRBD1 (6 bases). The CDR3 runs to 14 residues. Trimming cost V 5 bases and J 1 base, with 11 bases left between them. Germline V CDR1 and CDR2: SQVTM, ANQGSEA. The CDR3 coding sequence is TGCAGCGTTAGGCCGGGACAGAACACCGGGGAGCTGTTTTTT. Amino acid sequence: CSVRPGQNTGELFF.

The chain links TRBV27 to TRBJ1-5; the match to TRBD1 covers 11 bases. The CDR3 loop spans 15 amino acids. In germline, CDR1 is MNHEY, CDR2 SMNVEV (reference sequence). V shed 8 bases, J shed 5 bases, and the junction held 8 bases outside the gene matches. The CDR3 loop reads CASARDRGRDQPQHF. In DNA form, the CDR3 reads TGTGCCAGCGCCCGGGACAGGGGGAGGGATCAGCCCCAGCATTTT.

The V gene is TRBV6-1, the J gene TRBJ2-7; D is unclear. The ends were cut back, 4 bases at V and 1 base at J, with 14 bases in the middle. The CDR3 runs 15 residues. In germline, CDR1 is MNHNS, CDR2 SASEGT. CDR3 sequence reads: CASSVKNYPSYEQYF. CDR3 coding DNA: TGTGCCAGCAGTGTAAAAAATTACCCTTCCTACGAGCAGTACTTC.

CDR3 coding DNA: TGTGCCAGCTCCGAGGGAATGAACACTGAAGCTTTCTTT. This codes for CASSEGMNTEAFF. This rearrangement joins TRBV18 to TRBJ1-1, with D uncertain. V was clipped by 6 bases and J by 0 bases, with 8 bases between them. The CDR3 has 13 amino acids. Germline loops: CDR1 KGHSH, CDR2 LQKENI.

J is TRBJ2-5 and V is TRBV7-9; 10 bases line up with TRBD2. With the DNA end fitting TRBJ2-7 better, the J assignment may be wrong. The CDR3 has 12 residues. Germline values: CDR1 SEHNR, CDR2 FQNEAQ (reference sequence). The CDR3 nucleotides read TGTGCCAGCAAGAGACTAGCGGGCGAGCAGTACTTC. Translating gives CASKRLAGEQYF.

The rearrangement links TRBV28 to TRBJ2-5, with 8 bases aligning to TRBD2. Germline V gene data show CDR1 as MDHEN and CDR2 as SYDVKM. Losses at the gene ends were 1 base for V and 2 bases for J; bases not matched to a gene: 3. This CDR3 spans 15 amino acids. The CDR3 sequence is CASSLSGGGQETQYF. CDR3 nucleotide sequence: TGTGCCAGCAGTTTATCAGGCGGGGGGCAAGAGACCCAGTACTTC.

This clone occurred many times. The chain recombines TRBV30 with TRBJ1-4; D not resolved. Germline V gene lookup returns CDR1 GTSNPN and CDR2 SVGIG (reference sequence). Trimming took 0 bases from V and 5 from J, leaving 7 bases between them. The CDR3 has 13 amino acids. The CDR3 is CAWSVRRNEKLFF. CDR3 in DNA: TGTGCCTGGAGTGTACGCAGGAATGAAAAACTGTTTTTT. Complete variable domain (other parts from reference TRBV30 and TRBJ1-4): SQTIHQWPATLVQPVGSPLSLECTVEGTSNPNLYWYRQAAGRGLQLLFYSVGIGQISSEVPQNLSASRPQDRQFILSSKKLLLSDSGFYLCAWSVRRNEKLFFGSGTQLSVL.

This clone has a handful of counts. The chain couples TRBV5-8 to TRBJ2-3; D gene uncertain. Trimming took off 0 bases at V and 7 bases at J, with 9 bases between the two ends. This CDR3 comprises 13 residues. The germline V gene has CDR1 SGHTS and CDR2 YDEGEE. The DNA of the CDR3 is TGTGCCAGCAGCTTGGCCCCCGGTAATACGCAGTATTTT. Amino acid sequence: CASSLAPGNTQYF.